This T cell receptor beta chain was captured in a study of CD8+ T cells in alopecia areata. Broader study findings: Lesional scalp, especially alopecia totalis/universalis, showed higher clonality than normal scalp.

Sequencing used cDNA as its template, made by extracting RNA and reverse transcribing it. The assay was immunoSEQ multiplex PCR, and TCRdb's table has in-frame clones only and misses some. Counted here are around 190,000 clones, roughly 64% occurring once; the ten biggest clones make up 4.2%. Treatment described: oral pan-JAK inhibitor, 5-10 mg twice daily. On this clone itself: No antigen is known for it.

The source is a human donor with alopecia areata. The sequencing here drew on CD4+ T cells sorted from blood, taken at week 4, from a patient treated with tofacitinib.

In DNA, the CDR3 is TGTGCCAGCGGGGGACTGCCCATGGTTGGCTACACCTTC. It encodes CASGGLPMVGYTF. V usage is TRBV2 and J usage is TRBJ1-2, with D perhaps TRBD1 (5 bases). The germline CDR1 and CDR2 sequences are SNHLY and FYNNEI. Between the trimmed V and J ends, which lost 8 bases and 7 bases, there was a span of 17 bases. This CDR3 has 13 amino acids.